What follows are 5 T cell receptor beta chains derived from one specimen sequenced in a study of blood T cell repertoires in COVID-19. Here immunoSEQ multiplex PCR was the method, and the copy in TCRdb shows in-frame clones only, minus some. The repertoire includes approximately 120,000 clones, approximately 77% of them detected once, and about 18% sits in the top ten. Sequences were obtained from peripheral blood. Every receptor here comes from a man older than 75 with acute or convalescent COVID-19.

This chain links TRBV30 with TRBJ1-5; D may be TRBD1 (5 bases). V was shortened by 2 bases and J by 1 base, with 6 bases between the two germline ends. This CDR3 has 13 residues. From germline, CDR1 is GTSNPN and CDR2 SVGIG (reference sequence). The DNA for the CDR3 is TGTGCCTGGAGTAAGGGGAGCAATCAGCCCCAGCATTTT. Translated: CAWSKGSNQPQHF.

This chain connects TRBV6-5 to TRBJ2-2, with D perhaps matching TRBD1 (5 bases). Germline V gives CDR1 MNHEY, CDR2 SVGAGI. This CDR3 contains 15 residues. V gave up 6 bases and J gave up 0 bases, with 11 bases separating them. DNA of the CDR3: TGTGCCAGCAGAATAAGGGGCGCGAACACCGGGGAGCTGTTTTTT. Protein product: CASRIRGANTGELFF.

For the CDR3, the DNA is TGTGCCAGCAGCTACCACGGGACAGGGGTGAGACAAGAGACCCAGTACTTC. It yields the protein CASSYHGTGVRQETQYF. The gene calls are TRBV7-2 and TRBJ2-5; 10 bases agree with TRBD1. From germline, CDR1 is SGHTA and CDR2 FQGNSA. The trim removed 4 bases at V and 2 bases at J, leaving 10 bases unmatched. CDR3 size: 17 residues.

V gene TRBV27 combines with J gene TRBJ2-1, with D possibly TRBD1 on 6 matching bases. The CDR3 has 15 residues. Deletions cut 7 bases from V and 1 base from J, with 14 bases between. Germline V gene data show CDR1 as MNHEY and CDR2 as SMNVEV (reference sequence). Written as DNA, the CDR3 is TGTGCCAGCAACTTGGGGACACCTTCCTACAATGAGCAGTTCTTC. Amino acid sequence: CASNLGTPSYNEQFF.

The chain combines TRBV7-9 with TRBJ2-2, with 7 bases that match TRBD1. This CDR3 has 15 residues. CDR1 is SEHNR and CDR2 is FQNEAQ in the germline V gene (reference sequence). V dropped 7 bases and J dropped 8; count of bases not matched to a gene: 13. CDR3 in DNA: TGTGCCAGCAACCAGGGACAGACTATTGGGGGGGAGCTGTTTTTT. Protein sequence: CASNQGQTIGGELFF.